One and the same sample provided the 20 T cell receptor beta chains below, sequenced in a study of blood T cell repertoires in COVID-19. Some clones are missing from TCRdb's copy, which holds only in-frame ones; the method was immunoSEQ multiplex PCR. This sample has about 48,000 clones; about four fifths occur once, and the top ten carry approximately 7%. Sample: peripheral blood. The receptors derive from a man aged 40-55 years with acute or convalescent COVID-19.

The chain joins TRBV7-3 to TRBJ2-1; 11 bases match TRBD2. The CDR3 is 15 residues long. CDR1 is SGHTA and CDR2 is FQGTGA in the germline V gene. With 3 bases clipped from V and 7 bases from J, the junction kept 5 bases outside the gene matches. The CDR3 spells CASSFTSGGLNEQFF. DNA for the CDR3: TGTGCCAGCAGCTTCACTAGCGGGGGATTAAATGAGCAGTTCTTC.

The J gene is TRBJ2-5, the V gene TRBV5-4, with 7 positions matching TRBD1. CDR1 and CDR2 (germline): SGHNT, YYREEE (reference sequence). Germline trimming cut 0 bases from V and 4 bases from J; bases unmatched to any gene: 12. The CDR3 covers 17 residues. CDR3 region: CASSLAGSGGVRETQYF. In DNA, the CDR3 is TGTGCCAGCAGCTTGGCCGGATCAGGGGGAGTTCGAGAGACCCAGTACTTC.

The gene calls are TRBV10-2 and TRBJ2-1, with D perhaps matching TRBD1 (7 bases). V dropped 0 bases and J dropped 15 bases, with 15 bases sitting between them. This CDR3 has 13 residues. Germline CDR1 reads WSHSY; CDR2 reads SAAADI. The CDR3 DNA sequence: TGCGCCAGCAGTGAGTCGCGGGACAGAAATCCGTTCTTC. Its protein is CASSESRDRNPFF.

The chain recombines TRBV6-5 with TRBJ2-3, with a possible D match to TRBD1 (5 bases). V was cut by 0 bases and J by 1 base, with 11 bases left in between. From germline, CDR1 is MNHEY and CDR2 SVGAGI. This CDR3 contains 16 residues. In nucleotides, the CDR3 is TGTGCCAGCAGTTACTCCCTAGGGGCAGGCACAGATACGCAGTATTTT. Its translation: CASSYSLGAGTDTQYF.

The chain joins TRBV24-1 to TRBJ2-2; 8 positions agree with TRBD2. The germline gives CDR1 KGHDR, CDR2 SFDVKD. Unmatched junction bases numbered 5, after V lost 9 bases and J lost 0 bases. The CDR3 consists of 15 residues. In nucleotides, the CDR3 is TGTGCCACCTTAGCGGGGAGCGCGAACACCGGGGAGCTGTTTTTT. Its translation: CATLAGSANTGELFF.

The gene calls are TRBV4-3 and TRBJ1-3; D unresolved. Germline V gene sequence: CDR1 LGHNA, CDR2 YSLEER. This CDR3 contains 14 residues. V was pared by 0 bases and J by 2 bases, with 5 bases between. The CDR3 loop is CASSQEWPGNTIYF. In DNA form, the CDR3 reads TGCGCCAGCAGCCAAGAGTGGCCTGGAAACACCATATATTTT.

This chain joins TRBV5-1 and TRBJ1-3; maybe TRBD1 (6 bases). V was cut by 0 bases and J by 2 bases, with 6 bases left in between. Germline V gene data show CDR1 as SGHRS and CDR2 as YFSETQ. There are 14 residues in the CDR3. CDR3 nucleotide sequence: TGCGCCAGCAGCTTGGCAGGGGCTGGAAACACCATATATTTT. Protein product: CASSLAGAGNTIYF.

This chain links TRBV6-5 with TRBJ1-1; D remains unclear. The CDR3 extends over 15 amino acids. Trimming took 3 bases from V and 2 from J, leaving 13 bases between them. Per germline, CDR1 MNHEY and CDR2 SVGAGI. CDR3 sequence (DNA): TGTGCCAGCAGTTATGGGGAGAGAGCTAACACTGAAGCTTTCTTT. It translates to CASSYGERANTEAFF.

The chain uses TRBV12-3 or TRBV12-4 and TRBJ1-4; D gene ambiguous. V was cut by 7 bases and J by 10 bases, with 16 bases left in between. This CDR3 comprises 13 residues. The CDR3 DNA follows: TGTGCCAGCAACACCGGCCTGGGAGGAAAACTGTTTTTT. Encoded protein: CASNTGLGGKLFF.

The chain combines TRBV7-2 with TRBJ2-7; 11 nucleotides align to TRBD2. V shed 2 bases, J shed 6 bases, and the junction held 9 bases outside the gene matches. The CDR3 contains 16 residues. CDR1 is SGHTA and CDR2 is FQGNSA in the germline V gene. The DNA of the CDR3 is TGTGCCAGCAGCTTAATGAGAGTTACTAGCGGGAGCGAGCAGTACTTC. Translation: CASSLMRVTSGSEQYF.

This chain links TRBV14 with TRBJ1-4; the D gene is possibly TRBD1 (6 bases). The CDR3 has 14 residues. V shed 4 bases and J shed 8 bases, with 14 bases lying between them. The germline V gene has CDR1 SGHDN and CDR2 FVKESK. In nucleotides, the CDR3 is TGTGCCAGCAGCCGGCAGGGGATAGAGGAAAAACTGTTTTTT. Amino acid sequence: CASSRQGIEEKLFF. The complete variable domain, with remaining parts taken from reference TRBV14 and TRBJ1-4, reads EAGVTQFPSHSVIEKGQTVTLRCDPISGHDNLYWYRRVMGKEIKFLLHFVKESKQDESGMPNNRFLAERTGGTYSTLKVQPAELEDSGVYFCASSRQGIEEKLFFGSGTQLSVL.

The J gene is TRBJ1-4, the V gene TRBV10-2; D is uncertain. Germline CDR1 and CDR2: WSHSY and SAAADI. The CDR3 length is 15 residues. Between the trimmed V and J ends, which lost 3 bases and 0 bases, there was a span of 8 bases. The CDR3 coding sequence is TGCGCCAGCAGTGACGCGGCAGCAACTAATGAAAAACTGTTTTTT. This encodes CASSDAAATNEKLFF.

The CDR3 nucleotides are TGCAGCGTTCAGGACCCGGCGGGCTATGGCTACACCTTC. This encodes CSVQDPAGYGYTF. The chain has TRBV29-1 and TRBJ1-2; D remains unclear. CDR3 length: 13 residues. Trimming cost V 5 bases and J 4 bases, with 14 bases left between them. CDR1 and CDR2 (germline): SQVTM, ANQGSEA.

The rearrangement uses TRBV6-6 and TRBJ1-1, with D maybe TRBD1 (5 bases). V dropped 6 bases and J dropped 1 base, with 12 bases sitting between them. The CDR3 covers 14 residues. The germline V gene encodes CDR1 MNHNY and CDR2 SVGAGI (reference sequence). The CDR3 protein is CASSFPGGNTEAFF. The CDR3 coding sequence is TGTGCCAGCAGCTTCCCGGGGGGGAACACTGAAGCTTTCTTT.

About this clone itself: The junction shows a germline mismatch at one end, possibly a read error. The V gene is TRBV5-8, the J gene TRBJ1-6; 10 positions match TRBD1. The CDR3 loop spans 13 amino acids. CDR1 and CDR2 (germline): SGHTS, YDEGEE. This chain's CDR3 is CASRLDRGSPLHF. CDR3 DNA: TGTGCCAGCAGGTTGGACAGGGGGTCACCCCTCCACTTT. The full variable domain, in which reference TRBV5-8 and TRBJ1-6 provide the parts outside the CDR3, is EAGVTQSPTHLIKTRGQQATLRCSPISGHTSVYWYQQALGLGLQFLLWYDEGEERNRGNFPPRFSGRQFPNYSSELNVNALELEDSALYLCASRLDRGSPLHFGNGTRLTVT.

The chain carries TRBV24-1 and TRBJ2-3, with D tentatively TRBD1 (6 bases). The CDR3 spans 16 residues. V dropped 1 base and J dropped 4 bases, with 14 bases sitting between them. Germline V CDR1 and CDR2: KGHDR, SFDVKD. The CDR3 here is CATSDFGAGVSDTQYF. The CDR3 nucleotides are TGTGCCACCAGTGATTTTGGGGCAGGGGTCTCAGATACGCAGTATTTT.

The chain joins TRBV18 to TRBJ2-7; the D gene is possibly TRBD2 (6 bases). Trimming removed 6 bases from V and 3 bases from J, with 15 bases in between. This CDR3 is built from 14 residues. Per the germline V gene, CDR1 is KGHSH and CDR2 is LQKENI. The CDR3 sequence is CASSRDAAGYEQYF. The CDR3, as DNA: TGTGCCAGCTCCCGGGACGCAGCGGGCTACGAGCAGTACTTC. The full variable domain, rest sourced from reference TRBV18 and TRBJ2-7, is NAGVMQNPRHLVRRRGQEARLRCSPMKGHSHVYWYRQLPEEGLKFMVYLQKENIIDESGMPKERFSAEFPKEGPSILRIQQVVRGDSAAYFCASSRDAAGYEQYFGPGTRLTVT.

The V gene is TRBV29-1, the J gene TRBJ1-1, with TRBD1 as a possible D gene (6 bases). Trimming took 7 bases from V and 2 from J, leaving 14 bases between them. The CDR3 is made up of 13 amino acids. Germline V lookup: CDR1 SQVTM, CDR2 ANQGSEA. The CDR3 nucleotides read TGCAGCGACTCAGGACAGCTAAACACTGAAGCTTTCTTT. Translation: CSDSGQLNTEAFF.

In this sample, this clone turned up a few times. This chain uses TRBV6-5 with TRBJ2-1; 8 nucleotides match TRBD1. The CDR3 has 15 amino acids. Germline CDR1 MNHEY, CDR2 SVGAGI. With 7 bases clipped from V and 0 bases from J, the junction kept 5 bases outside the gene matches. The CDR3: CASTVGQASYNEQFF. The CDR3 DNA follows: TGTGCCAGCACCGTGGGACAGGCCTCCTACAATGAGCAGTTCTTC.

The gene calls are TRBV6-2 or TRBV6-3 and TRBJ2-3; D perhaps matches TRBD2 (5 bases). Trimming stripped 2 bases from V and 6 bases from J, with 15 bases between. Per the germline V gene, CDR1 is MNHEY and CDR2 is SVGEGT. This CDR3 is 15 amino acids long. The CDR3 loop is CASSYRRSPADTQYF. The CDR3 bases are TGTGCCAGCAGTTACCGGAGGTCTCCGGCGGATACGCAGTATTTT.